This T cell receptor beta chain was observed in a study of T cells in Graves' hyperthyroidism and ophthalmopathy. Germline assignment: CDR1 SGHRS and CDR2 YFSETQ. With 1 base removed from V and 2 bases from J, the gap between germline ends came to 13 bases. The CDR3 is 15 amino acids. Using RNA transcripts as the source, TCR beta CDR3 regions were amplified. A set of HTBI primers served as the primers for a first-round RT-PCR of the TCR CDR3. TCRdb fed the multiplex PCR reads into MiXCR, producing one record per CDR3 protein. The sample includes about 330,000 distinct CDR3 sequences, roughly 15% of them seen just once. The table lists this clonotype with many counts.

The gene calls are TRBV5-1 and TRBJ2-7; D is ambiguous. The sequenced sample was blood. The origin of this receptor is a woman aged 40-49 years with Graves' ophthalmopathy. CDR3 coding DNA: TGCGCCAGCAGCTTGTATTTCGCAGAGACCTACGAGCAGTACTTC. It codes for CASSLYFAETYEQYF.